This is a list of T cell receptor beta chains from one sample in a study of vaccination and CD4 T cells after COVID-19. TCRdb redid the calling of the PCR reads with MiXCR, one entry per CDR3 protein. The data hold around 16,000 distinct CDR3 sequences, with under 65% observed a single time. Their specific antigens are unknown. What was sequenced was CD4+ T cells from blood, cultured in vitro. Every receptor here comes from a human donor who had recovered from COVID-19. Each CDR3 is given with its conserved first and last residue. D genes are given only for firm matches. Some rows have no size entry. The others give once, few or many, or a class for an expanded clone.

-,few,TRBJ2-2,TRBV12-3/TRBV12-4,CASSFGGRRTGELFF,TGTGCCAGCAGTTTCGGGGGGCGCCGAACCGGGGAGCTGTTTTTT
TRBD1,-,TRBJ2-7,TRBV2,CASATGLSYEQYF,TGTGCCAGCGCGACAGGGTTGAGCTACGAGCAGTACTTC
-,few,TRBJ1-1,TRBV20-1,CSARDGGLNTEAFF,TGCAGTGCTAGAGATGGGGGGTTGAACACTGAAGCTTTCTTT
-,-,TRBJ1-5,TRBV6-1,CATASTGLSNQPQHF,TGTGCCACCGCCTCTACGGGGCTGAGCAATCAGCCCCAGCATTTT
-,-,TRBJ2-3,TRBV7-9,CASSLGTGSTDTQYF,TGTGCCAGCAGCTTAGGTACGGGGAGCACAGATACGCAGTATTTT
TRBD1,-,TRBJ2-2,TRBV27,CASSRDRGRFANTGELFF,TGTGCCAGCAGTCGCGACAGGGGCCGATTCGCGAACACCGGGGAGCTGTTTTTT
-,-,TRBJ2-7,TRBV7-2,CASSETREVVEQYF,TGTGCCAGCAGCGAGACTAGAGAGGTGGTGGAGCAGTACTTC
-,-,TRBJ2-1,TRBV29-1,CSGGLAYNEQFF,TGCAGCGGGGGGCTCGCGTACAATGAGCAGTTCTTC
-,-,TRBJ1-1,TRBV29-1,CSVERNTEAFF,TGCAGCGTTGAGAGGAACACTGAAGCTTTCTTT
-,once,TRBJ2-2,TRBV7-3,CAGSLTSGELFF,TGTGCCGGCAGCTTAACTTCGGGGGAGCTGTTTTTT
-,once,TRBJ2-2,TRBV24-1,CATSDRWSGELFF,TGTGCCACCAGTGATAGGTGGTCCGGGGAGCTGTTTTTT
-,-,TRBJ1-1,TRBV7-2,CASSAGQRTEAFF,TGTGCCAGCTCTGCGGGACAACGGACTGAAGCTTTCTTT
TRBD1,-,TRBJ2-5,TRBV2,CASRDGTGAETQYF,TGTGCCAGCAGGGACGGGACAGGGGCGGAGACCCAGTACTTC
-,-,TRBJ1-1,TRBV20-1,CSAENQPDTEAFF,TGCAGTGCCGAGAACCAGCCCGACACTGAAGCTTTCTTT
TRBD1,-,TRBJ1-4,TRBV7-9,CASSLLIGQGAGLNEKLFF,TGTGCCAGCAGCTTATTGATTGGACAGGGGGCAGGTCTCAATGAAAAACTGTTTTTT
-,-,TRBJ1-5,TRBV6-1,CASSEVRDQPQHF,TGTGCCAGCAGTGAAGTTCGGGATCAGCCCCAGCATTTT